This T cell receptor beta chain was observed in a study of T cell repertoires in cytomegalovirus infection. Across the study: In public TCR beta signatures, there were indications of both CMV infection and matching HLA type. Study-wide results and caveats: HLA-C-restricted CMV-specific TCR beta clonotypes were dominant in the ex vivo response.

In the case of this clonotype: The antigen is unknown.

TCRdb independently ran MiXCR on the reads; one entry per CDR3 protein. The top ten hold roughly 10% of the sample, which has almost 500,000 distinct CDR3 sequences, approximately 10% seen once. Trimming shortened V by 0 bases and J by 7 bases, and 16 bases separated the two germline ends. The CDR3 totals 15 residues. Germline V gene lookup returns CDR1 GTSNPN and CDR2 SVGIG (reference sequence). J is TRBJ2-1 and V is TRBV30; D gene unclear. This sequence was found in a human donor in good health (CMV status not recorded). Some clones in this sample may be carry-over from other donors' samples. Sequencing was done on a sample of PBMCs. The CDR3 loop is CAWSVSSISLNEQFF. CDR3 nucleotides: TGTGCCTGGAGTGTATCTTCGATCTCTCTGAATGAGCAGTTCTTC.